These T cell receptor beta chains were read from a single sample in a study of PD-L1 blockade in urothelial cancer. Clones were read by immunoSEQ multiplex PCR, and TCRdb kept only the in-frame ones, dropping some. The sample lists tens of thousands of clones, around 86% seen once, with approximately 2% in the top ten. Specimen: PBMCs, collected around atezolizumab (anti-PD-L1) treatment. The receptors were gathered from a man in his fifties with urothelial cancer. Each CDR3 is given without its conserved first and last residue. Each record gives: V gene, clone size, CDR3 protein. For some rows the clone size is stated as once, few or many, or as a class when expanded; others skip it.

TRBV4-3	.	ASSHETSGVGGGELF
TRBV5-6	.	ASSLIADGYT
TRBV10-3	.	AISERAGVGEKLF
TRBV28	.	ASRPQGYYGYT
TRBV5-8	.	ASPTRDRTNTGELF
TRBV6-5	once	ASKGLGYNEQF
TRBV18	.	ASSTTRSGTREQY
TRBV6-5	.	ASEDRGTDTQY
TRBV5-6	.	ASSRKGQITGELF
TRBV7-9	.	ASATGNFQKWGQQETQY
TRBV10-2	.	ASSESGGGQPQH
TRBV7-3	.	ASSLTPSVTEQF
TRBV29-1	.	SVDRGDTGELF
TRBV15	.	ATSSPGEVSSYEQY
TRBV14	.	ASSPIAGGTGELF
TRBV6-1	.	ASSADTGTSSYEQY
TRBV30	.	AWSALRGYGSGNTIY
TRBV15	.	ATSRGGRYDEQF
TRBV6-5	.	ASSYEAGVPDTQY
TRBV2	.	ASSPKWGLGRHKQF
TRBV29-1	.	SVTGPGNTIY
TRBV7-3	.	ASSTSGGRIPDTQY
TRBV9	.	ASSVGLGTSYEQY
TRBV5-1	.	ASSPGQGAPNEQF
TRBV19	.	ASSIWGQPYEQY
TRBV5-6	.	ASSSYRLAAPSGANVLT
TRBV27	.	ASSLYGAPNYEQY
TRBV9	.	ASSYSLGQNPQETQY